This TCR beta chain comes out of a study of OX40 agonist ivuxolimab in advanced cancers. Study summary: Of the patients, three showed partial responses, one with hepatocellular carcinoma and two with cutaneous melanoma.

The length of the CDR3 is 14 residues. Germline values: CDR1 SGHNT, CDR2 YENEEA. V lost 1 base and J lost 5; bases outside the gene matches: 4. Generated by immunoSEQ multiplex PCR, the TCRdb table keeps only in-frame clones and is missing some. The sample lists about 110,000 clones; about 91% were seen once. The rearrangement uses TRBV11-3 and TRBJ2-5; the match to TRBD2 covers 7 bases. The source is an adult with an advanced solid tumor such as melanoma, head and neck, liver or kidney cancer. The sample here was CD4+ or CD8+ T cells sorted from blood, taken in a trial of the OX40 agonist ivuxolimab. CDR3 region: CASSLAAGAETQYF. The DNA for the CDR3 is TGTGCCAGCAGCTTAGCTGCGGGAGCCGAGACCCAGTACTTC.